The 27 T cell receptor beta chains below were found in one sample sequenced in a study of blood T cell repertoires in COVID-19. This table comes from immunoSEQ multiplex PCR, and its TCRdb copy is limited to in-frame clones, with some not included. There are approximately 300,000 clones in the sample; about 87% occur only once, and around 5.8% lies in the top ten. Sequenced: peripheral blood. Every receptor here comes from a woman aged 50 to 65 with COVID-19, enrolled during active disease.

V is TRBV7-2 and J is TRBJ2-5, with TRBD1 as a possible D gene (5 bases). CDR3 length equals 14 residues. Deletions cut 1 base from V and 4 bases from J, with 10 bases between. CDR1 SGHTA and CDR2 FQGNSA come from the germline V gene. As DNA, the CDR3 is TGTGCCAGCAGCTTAGGCGTCAGGGTAGAGACCCAGTACTTC. It is translated as CASSLGVRVETQYF.

J is TRBJ2-3 and V is TRBV5-4; 10 nucleotides match TRBD2. Germline CDR1 SGHNT, CDR2 YYREEE (reference sequence). The CDR3 consists of 13 residues. V shed 7 bases, J shed 1 base, and the junction held 0 bases outside the gene matches. The CDR3 loop is CASGLAGTDTQYF. Written as DNA, the CDR3 is TGTGCCAGCGGACTAGCGGGCACAGATACGCAGTATTTT.

This chain joins TRBV5-4 and TRBJ1-2, with D uncertain. Trimming stripped 0 bases from V and 7 bases from J, with 13 bases between. Germline CDR1 and CDR2: SGHNT and YYREEE (reference sequence). This CDR3 has 14 residues. The CDR3: CASSLVAIDGGYTF. The CDR3 region has the DNA TGTGCCAGCAGCTTGGTTGCGATCGATGGTGGCTACACCTTC.

The J gene is TRBJ2-1, the V gene TRBV19, with 7 positions matching TRBD2. The CDR3 length is 13 residues. V lost 7 bases and J lost 5; bases outside the gene matches: 5. Germline CDR1 is LNHDA and CDR2 is SQIVND (reference sequence). DNA of the CDR3: TGTGCCAGTACCCCGGGGGGAAACAATGAGCAGTTCTTC. Its protein is CASTPGGNNEQFF.

This clone was detected only once. J is TRBJ1-6 and V is TRBV27, with 7 positions matching TRBD1. CDR1 and CDR2 (germline): MNHEY, SMNVEV (reference sequence). This CDR3 is built from 15 residues. Trimming removed 5 bases from V and 8 bases from J; junction bases left unmatched: 9. The chain's CDR3 is CASSPQGQDHSPLHF. In nucleotides, the CDR3 is TGTGCCAGCAGTCCACAAGGACAGGACCATTCACCCCTCCACTTT.

This chain uses TRBV19 with TRBJ2-1; tentatively, D is TRBD1 (6 bases). Trimming removed 8 bases at V and 5 bases at J, with 16 bases between. There are 14 residues in the CDR3. Germline V lookup: CDR1 LNHDA, CDR2 SQIVND (reference sequence). The CDR3 DNA reads as TGTGCCAGTTACGCACAGGGAATTGACAATGAGCAGTTCTTC. It translates to CASYAQGIDNEQFF.

The gene calls are TRBV4-3 and TRBJ2-5, with 7 nucleotides matching TRBD1. CDR1 is LGHNA and CDR2 is YSLEER in the germline V gene. Unmatched junction bases numbered 5, after V lost 0 bases and J lost 7 bases. This CDR3 is 14 amino acids long. In nucleotides, the CDR3 is TGCGCCAGCAGCCAAGACGAGGGGGCAGGGACCCAGTACTTC. Protein sequence: CASSQDEGAGTQYF.

J is TRBJ2-2 and V is TRBV24-1; 9 nucleotides align to TRBD1. Per germline, CDR1 KGHDR and CDR2 SFDVKD. The CDR3 spans 17 residues. V lost 0 bases and J lost 4; bases outside the gene matches: 5. The CDR3 nucleotides read TGTGCCACCAGTGATTTGACAGGGGGCAGTCGCACCGGGGAGCTGTTTTTT. It codes for CATSDLTGGSRTGELFF.

This chain uses TRBV7-2 with TRBJ2-1; TRBD2 agrees at 8 bases. CDR1 and CDR2 (germline): SGHTA, FQGNSA. The length of the CDR3 is 15 residues. V trimming: 1 base; J trimming: 4 bases; junction bases outside the gene matches: 3. The CDR3 DNA follows: TGTGCCAGCAGCTTAGGAGCGGGGGAATACAATGAGCAGTTCTTC. Protein: CASSLGAGEYNEQFF.

The V gene is TRBV11-3, the J gene TRBJ2-1; no firm D call. Per germline, CDR1 SGHNT and CDR2 YENEEA. This CDR3 has 12 amino acids. V was cut by 5 bases and J by 8 bases, with 10 bases left in between. CDR3 coding DNA: TGTGCCAGCAGCCCTGCGCCGGATGAGCAGTTCTTC. Amino acids: CASSPAPDEQFF.

The genes are TRBV29-1 and TRBJ2-5; D may be TRBD1 (5 bases). The CDR3 is 13 amino acids. Trimming cost V 3 bases and J 3 bases, with 11 bases left between them. Per the germline V gene, CDR1 is SQVTM and CDR2 is ANQGSEA. CDR3 region: CSVDGRVEETQYF. The CDR3 nucleotides are TGCAGCGTTGACGGCAGGGTGGAAGAGACCCAGTACTTC.

J is TRBJ2-7 and V is TRBV5-1; TRBD1 matches 8 bases. The CDR3 loop spans 16 amino acids. J gave up 3 bases and V 1 base, and 9 bases lay outside the gene matches. Looked up from germline, CDR1 is SGHRS and CDR2 is YFSETQ. The CDR3 sequence is CASSLQAGGLIYEQYF. CDR3 nucleotide sequence: TGCGCCAGCAGCTTGCAGGCAGGGGGCCTCATCTACGAGCAGTACTTC.

This chain joins TRBV27 and TRBJ2-3; 9 nucleotides line up with TRBD2. CDR1 is MNHEY, CDR2 SMNVEV, per germline (reference sequence). The length of the CDR3 is 15 residues. The V segment lost 4 bases and the J segment 4 bases; nucleotides outside the gene matches: 6. The CDR3 here is CASSYPAGGSDTQYF. The CDR3, as DNA: TGTGCCAGCAGTTACCCAGCGGGAGGATCAGATACGCAGTATTTT.

The chain uses TRBV6-4 and TRBJ2-2; possible D gene TRBD2, 6 bases. There are 16 residues in the CDR3. Germline-derived CDR1 and CDR2 are MRHNA and SNTAGT. The V end lost 0 bases, the J end lost 6 bases, and 14 bases lay between the germline ends. Here the CDR3 reads CASSDSATSNAGELFF. CDR3 DNA sequence: TGTGCCAGCAGTGACTCGGCGACTAGTAATGCCGGGGAGCTGTTTTTT.

This clone was detected only once. The rearrangement joins TRBV29-1 to TRBJ2-1; 11 positions agree with TRBD2. Germline assignment: CDR1 SQVTM and CDR2 ANQGSEA. This CDR3 contains 13 residues. V lost 3 bases and J lost 7; bases outside the gene matches: 2. The chain's CDR3 is CSVDTSGSNEQFF. The CDR3 DNA reads as TGCAGCGTTGATACTAGCGGGAGTAATGAGCAGTTCTTC.

CDR3 coding DNA: TGTGCCAGCAGCTCAACAGGGGGTAAAGAAAAACTGTTTTTT. This codes for CASSSTGGKEKLFF. The V gene is TRBV7-8, the J gene TRBJ1-4; TRBD1 matches at 8 bases. From germline, CDR1 is SGHVS and CDR2 FQNEAQ. The CDR3 is 14 residues long. The V segment lost 4 bases and the J segment 8 bases; nucleotides outside the gene matches: 6. Combining the CDR3 with reference TRBV7-8 and TRBJ1-4 gives the whole variable domain GAGVSQSPRYKVAKRGQDVALRCDPISGHVSLFWYQQALGQGPEFLTYFQNEAQLDKSGLPSDRFFAERPEGSVSTLKIQRTQQEDSAVYLCASSSTGGKEKLFFGSGTQLSVL.

The rearrangement links TRBV7-2 to TRBJ1-2; a weak D match, TRBD1 (5 bases). The CDR3 runs 14 residues. The V and J ends lost 5 bases and 6 bases respectively, with 16 bases between them. The germline gives CDR1 SGHTA, CDR2 FQGNSA. The DNA for the CDR3 is TGTGCCAGCAGCCCCGGGGACTGGACGGATGGCTACACCTTC. This translates into CASSPGDWTDGYTF.

The chain is built from TRBV29-1 and TRBJ2-1, with 11 bases fitting TRBD2. Germline assignment: CDR1 SQVTM and CDR2 ANQGSEA. The CDR3 extends over 14 amino acids. Germline trimming cut 4 bases from V and 5 bases from J; bases unmatched to any gene: 4. CDR3 DNA sequence: TGCAGCGTTGGAAATAGCGGGAGGGACAATGAGCAGTTCTTC. Translated, it gives CSVGNSGRDNEQFF.

This chain uses TRBV6-5 with TRBJ2-7; 7 bases match TRBD2. The germline gives CDR1 MNHEY, CDR2 SVGAGI. V trimming: 6 bases; J trimming: 1 base; junction bases outside the gene matches: 6. The CDR3 extends over 14 amino acids. The CDR3 DNA sequence: TGTGCCAGCAGCTGGACTAGAGGGTCCTACGAGCAGTACTTC. This sequence encodes CASSWTRGSYEQYF.

V is TRBV18 and J is TRBJ2-7, with 7 positions matching TRBD1. V trimming: 6 bases; J trimming: 1 base; junction bases outside the gene matches: 9. The germline V gene has CDR1 KGHSH and CDR2 LQKENI. This CDR3 is built from 15 residues. The CDR3 nucleotides are TGTGCCAGCTCGTCAGGAAGGGACAGATCCTACGAGCAGTACTTC. Translation gives CASSSGRDRSYEQYF.

The chain recombines TRBV19 with TRBJ1-1; D not certain. The CDR3 runs 14 residues. From germline, CDR1 is LNHDA and CDR2 SQIVND (reference sequence). Trimming shortened V by 3 bases and J by 5 bases, and 13 bases separated the two germline ends. The CDR3 is CASSIIGEVTEAFF. CDR3 sequence (DNA): TGTGCCAGTAGTATTATCGGGGAAGTGACTGAAGCTTTCTTT. Combining the CDR3 with reference TRBV19 and TRBJ1-1 gives the whole variable domain DGGITQSPKYLFRKEGQNVTLSCEQNLNHDAMYWYRQDPGQGLRLIYYSQIVNDFQKGDIAEGYSVSREKKESFPLTVTSAQKNPTAFYLCASSIIGEVTEAFFGQGTRLTVV.

V gene TRBV5-1 combines with J gene TRBJ1-1; maybe TRBD1 (5 bases). CDR1 is SGHRS, CDR2 YFSETQ, per germline. V was clipped by 1 base and J by 8 bases, with 15 bases between them. This CDR3 region has 14 residues. CDR3 amino acids: CASSLRGLGGEAFF. The CDR3 nucleotides read TGCGCCAGCAGCTTGCGGGGTCTGGGGGGAGAAGCTTTCTTT.

This clone has just one count. The chain combines TRBV6-5 with TRBJ2-3; TRBD2 agrees at 7 bases. The CDR3 has 14 residues. The trim removed 7 bases at V and 6 bases at J, leaving 10 bases unmatched. The germline V gene has CDR1 MNHEY and CDR2 SVGAGI. CDR3 in amino acids: CASKPGYGRDTQYF. CDR3 in DNA: TGTGCCAGCAAACCGGGGTACGGGAGGGATACGCAGTATTTT.

In its sample, this clone was seen once. The CDR3 sequence: CASSLNTGELFF. DNA for the CDR3: TGTGCCAGCTCATTGAACACCGGGGAGCTGTTTTTT. The rearrangement joins TRBV3-1 (or the pseudogene TRBV3-2) to TRBJ2-2; D unresolved. From germline, CDR1 is LGHDT and CDR2 YNNKEL (reference sequence). The V end was cut by 8 bases, the J end by 1 base, with 5 bases between. CDR3 length: 12 amino acids.

The V gene is TRBV3-1 (or the pseudogene TRBV3-2), the J gene TRBJ1-3; D is perhaps TRBD1 (6 bases). The germline V and J ends were trimmed by 3 bases and 0 bases, with 12 bases remaining between them. This CDR3 has 16 residues. CDR1 and CDR2 (germline): LGHDT, YNNKEL (reference sequence). This CDR3 reads CASSHRGSPSGNTIYF. The CDR3 region has the DNA TGTGCCAGCAGCCACAGGGGTTCCCCCTCTGGAAACACCATATATTTT.

The V gene is TRBV27, the J gene TRBJ1-1; the D gene is possibly TRBD1 (6 bases). V gave up 7 bases and J gave up 4 bases, with 16 bases separating them. There are 14 residues in the CDR3. Germline values: CDR1 MNHEY, CDR2 SMNVEV (reference sequence). The DNA of the CDR3 is TGTGCCAGCAAGGAACCAGGGGCGGGCACTGAAGCTTTCTTT. Its translation: CASKEPGAGTEAFF.

The chain couples TRBV18 to TRBJ2-1, with 11 bases aligning to TRBD2. CDR1 is KGHSH, CDR2 LQKENI, per germline. The trim removed 7 bases at V and 3 bases at J, leaving 5 bases unmatched. The CDR3 is made up of 15 amino acids. CDR3: CASCPGLADYNEQFF. In DNA form, the CDR3 reads TGTGCCAGCTGTCCGGGACTAGCGGACTACAATGAGCAGTTCTTC.